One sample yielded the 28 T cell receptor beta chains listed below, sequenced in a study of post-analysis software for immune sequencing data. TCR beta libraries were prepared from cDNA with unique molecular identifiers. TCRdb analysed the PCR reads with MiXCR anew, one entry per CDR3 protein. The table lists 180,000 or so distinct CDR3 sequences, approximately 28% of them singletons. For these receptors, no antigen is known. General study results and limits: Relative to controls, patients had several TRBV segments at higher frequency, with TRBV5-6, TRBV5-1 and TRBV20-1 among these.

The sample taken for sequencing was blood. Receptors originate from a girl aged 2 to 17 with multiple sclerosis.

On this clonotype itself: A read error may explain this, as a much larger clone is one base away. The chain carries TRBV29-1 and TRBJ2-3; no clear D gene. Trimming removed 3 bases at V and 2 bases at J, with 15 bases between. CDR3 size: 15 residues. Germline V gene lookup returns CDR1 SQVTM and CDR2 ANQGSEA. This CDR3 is CSVDLDHIYTDTQYF. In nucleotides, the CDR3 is TGCAGCGTTGATTTGGACCATATATACACAGATACGCAGTATTTT.

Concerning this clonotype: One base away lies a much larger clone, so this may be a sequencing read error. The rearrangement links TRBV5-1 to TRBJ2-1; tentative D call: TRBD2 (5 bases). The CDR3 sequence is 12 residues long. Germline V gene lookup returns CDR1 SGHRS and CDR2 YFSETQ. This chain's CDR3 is CANSPEGNEQFF. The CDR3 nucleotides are TGCGCCAACAGCCCCGAGGGCAATGAGCAGTTCTTC.

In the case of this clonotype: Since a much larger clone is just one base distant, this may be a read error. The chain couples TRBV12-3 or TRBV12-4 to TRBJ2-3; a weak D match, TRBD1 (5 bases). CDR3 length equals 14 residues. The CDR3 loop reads CASRVVGATDAQYF. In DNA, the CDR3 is TGTGCCAGCAGAGTCGTAGGGGCCACAGATGCGCAGTATTTT.

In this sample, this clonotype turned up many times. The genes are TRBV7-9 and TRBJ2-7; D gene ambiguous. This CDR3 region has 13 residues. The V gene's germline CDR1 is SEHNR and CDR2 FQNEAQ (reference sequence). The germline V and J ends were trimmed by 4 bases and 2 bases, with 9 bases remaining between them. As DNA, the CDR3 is TGTGCCAGCAGCTCTACTTTTCCCTACGAGCAGTACTTC. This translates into CASSSTFPYEQYF.

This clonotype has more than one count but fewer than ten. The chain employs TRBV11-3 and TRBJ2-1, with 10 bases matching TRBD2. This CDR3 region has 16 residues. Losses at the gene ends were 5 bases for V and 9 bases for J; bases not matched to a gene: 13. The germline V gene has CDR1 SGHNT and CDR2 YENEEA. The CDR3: CASSIISGRIRVEQFF. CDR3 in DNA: TGTGCCAGCAGCATCATTAGCGGGAGGATTCGTGTTGAGCAGTTCTTC.

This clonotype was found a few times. CDR3 in amino acids: CASSEASGSLETQYF. The CDR3 DNA is TGCGCCAGCAGCGAAGCTAGCGGGAGTTTAGAGACCCAGTACTTC. The chain has TRBV5-1 and TRBJ2-5; TRBD2 matches at 10 bases. Germline assignment: CDR1 SGHRS and CDR2 YFSETQ. V gave up 4 bases and J gave up 4 bases; unmatched junction bases: 7. This CDR3 is built from 15 residues.

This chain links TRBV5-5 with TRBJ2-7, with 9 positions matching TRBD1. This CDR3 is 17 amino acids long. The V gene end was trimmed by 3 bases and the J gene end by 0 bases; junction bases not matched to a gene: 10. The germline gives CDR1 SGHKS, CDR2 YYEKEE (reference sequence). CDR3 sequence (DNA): TGTGCCAGCAGCTCAACCCCCCCGGGACAGGGCTCCTACGAGCAGTACTTC. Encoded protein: CASSSTPPGQGSYEQYF.

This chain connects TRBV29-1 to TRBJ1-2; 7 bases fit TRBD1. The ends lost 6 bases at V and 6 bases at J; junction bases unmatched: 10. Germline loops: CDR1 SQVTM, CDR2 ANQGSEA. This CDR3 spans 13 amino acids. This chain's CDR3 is CSVGRQGRDGYTF. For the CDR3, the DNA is TGCAGCGTGGGGAGACAGGGACGAGATGGCTACACCTTC.

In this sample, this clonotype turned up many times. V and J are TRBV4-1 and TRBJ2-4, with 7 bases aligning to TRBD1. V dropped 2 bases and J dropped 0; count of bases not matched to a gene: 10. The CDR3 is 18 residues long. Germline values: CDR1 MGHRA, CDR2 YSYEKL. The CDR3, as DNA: TGCGCCAGCAGCCAACCTTTAACAGGGGCTCGAGCCAAAAACATTCAGTACTTC. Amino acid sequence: CASSQPLTGARAKNIQYF.

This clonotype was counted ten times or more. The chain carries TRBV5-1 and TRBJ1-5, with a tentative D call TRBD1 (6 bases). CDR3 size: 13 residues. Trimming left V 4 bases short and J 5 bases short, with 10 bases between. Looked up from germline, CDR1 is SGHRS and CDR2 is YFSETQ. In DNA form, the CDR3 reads TGCGCCAGCAGCCCGGAGGGGGATCAGCCCCAGCATTTT. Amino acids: CASSPEGDQPQHF.

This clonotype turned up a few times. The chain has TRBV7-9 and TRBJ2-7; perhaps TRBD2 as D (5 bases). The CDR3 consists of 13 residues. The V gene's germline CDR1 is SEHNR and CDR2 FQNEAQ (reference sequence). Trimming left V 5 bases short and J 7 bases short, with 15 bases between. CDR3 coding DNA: TGTGCCAGCAGCCCCACTATTTCGGGGGAGCAGTACTTC. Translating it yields CASSPTISGEQYF.

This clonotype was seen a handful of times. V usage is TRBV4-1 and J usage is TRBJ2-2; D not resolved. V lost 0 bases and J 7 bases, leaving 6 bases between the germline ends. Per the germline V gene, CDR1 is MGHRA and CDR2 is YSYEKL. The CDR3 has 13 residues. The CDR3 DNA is TGCGCCAGCAGCCAAGATCCGGGCGGGGAGCTGTTTTTT. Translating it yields CASSQDPGGELFF.

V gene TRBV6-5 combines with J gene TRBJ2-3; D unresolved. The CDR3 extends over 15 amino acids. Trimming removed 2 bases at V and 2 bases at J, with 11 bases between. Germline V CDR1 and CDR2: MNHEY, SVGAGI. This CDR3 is CASSYRRTNTDTQYF. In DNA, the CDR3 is TGTGCCAGCAGTTACAGGCGGACGAACACAGATACGCAGTATTTT.

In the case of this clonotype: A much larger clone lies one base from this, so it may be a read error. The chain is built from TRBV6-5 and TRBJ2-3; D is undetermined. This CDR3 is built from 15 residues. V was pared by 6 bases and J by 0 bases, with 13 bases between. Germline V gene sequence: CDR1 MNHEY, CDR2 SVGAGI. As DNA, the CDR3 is TGTGCCAGCAGGGTGATGGTGGGGAGCACAGATACGCAGTATTTT. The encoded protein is CASRVMVGSTDTQYF.

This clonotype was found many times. The CDR3 region has the DNA TGCGCCAGCAGCAAGGGACTCCAAGAGACCCAGTACTTC. This sequence encodes CASSKGLQETQYF. This rearrangement joins TRBV5-1 to TRBJ2-5, with TRBD2 as a possible D gene (6 bases). Germline V gene sequence: CDR1 SGHRS, CDR2 YFSETQ. The CDR3 is made up of 13 amino acids. V lost 4 bases and J lost 1, with 8 bases in between.

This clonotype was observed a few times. The CDR3 DNA follows: TGTGCCTGGAGACAGGGAAACATTCAGTACTTC. It specifies CAWRQGNIQYF. The chain recombines TRBV30 with TRBJ2-4, with D possibly TRBD1 on 6 matching bases. CDR1 and CDR2 (germline): GTSNPN, SVGIG (reference sequence). Trimming pared 3 bases from V and 6 bases from J, leaving 6 bases between. The CDR3 has 11 amino acids.

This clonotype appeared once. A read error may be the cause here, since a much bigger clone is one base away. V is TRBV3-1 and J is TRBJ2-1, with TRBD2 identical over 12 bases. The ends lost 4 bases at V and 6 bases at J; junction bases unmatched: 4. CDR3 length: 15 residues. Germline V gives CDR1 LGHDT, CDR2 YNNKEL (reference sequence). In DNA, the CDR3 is TGTGCCAGCAGCCCTCGACTAGCGGGAGCCAATGAGCAGTTCTTC. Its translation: CASSPRLAGANEQFF.

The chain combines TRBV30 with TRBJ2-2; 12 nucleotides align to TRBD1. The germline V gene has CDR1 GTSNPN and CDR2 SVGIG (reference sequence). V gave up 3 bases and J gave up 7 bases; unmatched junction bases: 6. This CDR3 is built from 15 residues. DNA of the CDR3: TGTGCCTGGAGGACCGGGACAGGGGGCTTCGGGGAGCTGTTTTTT. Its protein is CAWRTGTGGFGELFF.

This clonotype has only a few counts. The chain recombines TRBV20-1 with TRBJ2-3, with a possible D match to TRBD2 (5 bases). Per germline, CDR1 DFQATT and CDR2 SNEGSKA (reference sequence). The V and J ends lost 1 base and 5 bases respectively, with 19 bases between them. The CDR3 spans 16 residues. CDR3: CSARGGSVSDLDTQYF. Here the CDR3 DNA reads TGCAGTGCTAGAGGAGGGTCTGTGAGCGATCTAGATACGCAGTATTTT.

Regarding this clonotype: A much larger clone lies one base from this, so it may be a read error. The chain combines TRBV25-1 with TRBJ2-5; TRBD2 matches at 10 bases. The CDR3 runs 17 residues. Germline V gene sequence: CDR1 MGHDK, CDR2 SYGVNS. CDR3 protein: CTSSEYMLAGAGETQYF. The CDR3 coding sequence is TGTACCAGCAGTGAATATATGCTAGCGGGAGCGGGGGAGACCCAGTACTTC. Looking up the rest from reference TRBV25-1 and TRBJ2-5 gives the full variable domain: EADIYQTPRYLVIGTGKKITLECSQTMGHDKMYWYQQDPGMELHLIHYSYGVNSTEKGDLSSESTVSRIRTEHFPLTLESARPSHTSQYLCTSSEYMLAGAGETQYFGPGTRLLVL.

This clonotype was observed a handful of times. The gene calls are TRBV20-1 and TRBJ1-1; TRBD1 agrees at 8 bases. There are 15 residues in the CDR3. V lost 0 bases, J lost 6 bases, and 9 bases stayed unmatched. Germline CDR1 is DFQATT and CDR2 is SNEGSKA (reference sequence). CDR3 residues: CSAREGQGFLAEAFF. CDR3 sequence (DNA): TGCAGTGCTAGAGAAGGACAGGGTTTCCTCGCTGAAGCTTTCTTT.

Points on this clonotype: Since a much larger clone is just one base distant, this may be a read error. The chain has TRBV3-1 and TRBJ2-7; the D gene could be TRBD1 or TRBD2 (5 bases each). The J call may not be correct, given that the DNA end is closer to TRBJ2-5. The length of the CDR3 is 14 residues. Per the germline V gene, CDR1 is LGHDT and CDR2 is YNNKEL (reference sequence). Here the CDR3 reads CASSRRDEKETQYF. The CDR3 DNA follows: TGTGCCAGCAGCCGACGGGACGAAAAAGAGACCCAGTACTTC.

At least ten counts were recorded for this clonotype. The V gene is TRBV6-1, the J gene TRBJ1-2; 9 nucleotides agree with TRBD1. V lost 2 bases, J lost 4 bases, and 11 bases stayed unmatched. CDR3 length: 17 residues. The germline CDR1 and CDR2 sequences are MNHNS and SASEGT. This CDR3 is CASSEFGQGQKTYGYTF. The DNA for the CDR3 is TGTGCCAGCAGTGAATTCGGACAGGGGCAAAAGACCTATGGCTACACCTTC.

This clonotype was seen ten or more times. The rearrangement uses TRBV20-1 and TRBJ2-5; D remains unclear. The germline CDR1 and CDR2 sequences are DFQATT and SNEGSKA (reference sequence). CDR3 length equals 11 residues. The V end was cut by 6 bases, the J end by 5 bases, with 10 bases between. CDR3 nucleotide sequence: TGCAGTGCCGCCCCCACCGAGACCCAGTACTTC. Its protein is CSAAPTETQYF.

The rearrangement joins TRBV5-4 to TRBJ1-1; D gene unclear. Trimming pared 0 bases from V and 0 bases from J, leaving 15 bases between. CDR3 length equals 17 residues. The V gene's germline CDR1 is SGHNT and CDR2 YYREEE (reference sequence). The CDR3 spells CASSLVIGSAMNTEAFF. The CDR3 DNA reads TGTGCCAGCAGCTTGGTTATTGGTTCAGCAATGAACACTGAAGCTTTCTTT.

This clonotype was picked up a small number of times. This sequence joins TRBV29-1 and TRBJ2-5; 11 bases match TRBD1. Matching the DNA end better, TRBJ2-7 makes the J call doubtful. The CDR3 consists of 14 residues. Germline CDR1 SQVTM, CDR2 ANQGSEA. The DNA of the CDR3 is TGCAGCGTTGACGGGACAGGGGGTTCCCACGAGCAGTACTTC. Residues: CSVDGTGGSHEQYF.

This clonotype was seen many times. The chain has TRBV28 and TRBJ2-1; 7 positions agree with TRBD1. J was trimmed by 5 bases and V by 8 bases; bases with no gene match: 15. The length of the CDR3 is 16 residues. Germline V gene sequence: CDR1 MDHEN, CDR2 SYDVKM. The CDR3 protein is CASLGQTSAINNEQFF. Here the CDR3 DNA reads TGTGCCAGCCTGGGACAGACCTCGGCCATCAACAATGAGCAGTTCTTC.

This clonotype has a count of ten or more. CDR3 sequence reads: CASSPDRVNEQYF. The CDR3 coding sequence is TGTGCCAGCAGCCCCGACAGGGTGAACGAGCAGTACTTC. The V and J genes are TRBV7-2 and TRBJ2-7, with 7 bases that match TRBD1. CDR1 is SGHTA and CDR2 is FQGNSA in the germline V gene. Trimming removed 5 bases from V and 5 bases from J; junction bases left unmatched: 6. CDR3 size: 13 residues.